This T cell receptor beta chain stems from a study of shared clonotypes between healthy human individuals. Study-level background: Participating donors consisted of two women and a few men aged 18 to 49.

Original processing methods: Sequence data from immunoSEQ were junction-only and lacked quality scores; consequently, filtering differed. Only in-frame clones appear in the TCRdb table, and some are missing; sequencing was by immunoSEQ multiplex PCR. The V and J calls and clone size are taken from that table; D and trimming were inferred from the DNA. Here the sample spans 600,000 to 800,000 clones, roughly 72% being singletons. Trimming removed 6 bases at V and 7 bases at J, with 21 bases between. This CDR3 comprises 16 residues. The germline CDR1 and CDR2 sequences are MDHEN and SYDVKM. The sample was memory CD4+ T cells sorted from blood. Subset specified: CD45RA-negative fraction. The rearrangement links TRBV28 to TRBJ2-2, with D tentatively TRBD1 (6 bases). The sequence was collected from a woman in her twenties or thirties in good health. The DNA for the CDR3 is TGTGCCAGCAGCTCGTCACAGGGAACTTCGGGCGGGGAGCTGTTTTTT. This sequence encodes CASSSSQGTSGGELFF.